A selection of T cell receptor beta chains follows, all from one sample in a study of blood T cell repertoires in COVID-19. Sequenced by immunoSEQ multiplex PCR; TCRdb stores in-frame clones only, minus some. The sample shows 40,000 to 45,000 clones, approximately 90% of them seen only once. Sequences were obtained from peripheral blood. These receptors were obtained from a man aged 45-60 years with COVID-19, enrolled during active disease. Both conserved end residues are part of each CDR3. D genes are given only for firm matches.

V gene	D gene	CDR3 length	CDR3 protein
TRBV24-1	TRBD1	16	CATSDFGQANTGELFF
TRBV12-5	.	14	CASAKDSPNYGYTF
TRBV29-1	.	13	CSVVFVLYNEQFF
TRBV3-1/TRBV3-2	TRBD2	14	CASSRGGGQETQYF
TRBV30	.	13	CAVAHGGAYGYTF
TRBV4-2	.	15	CASSQDPGAEDEQYF
TRBV16	.	17	CASSQSIAALYYNEQFF
TRBV27	.	14	CASSLDGMNTEAFF
TRBV7-2	.	13	CASSLALVYEQYF
TRBV14	.	13	CASSSQVDYGYTF
TRBV5-5	.	14	CASSIRDTGYEQYF
TRBV13	.	14	CASSLTPLGDTQYF
TRBV9	.	17	CASSAFHGGGAGEKLFF
TRBV29-1	TRBD1	13	CSVEEDRIRAIYF
TRBV6-1	.	15	CASSEGMGVGEKLFF
TRBV6-5	.	14	CASSYSQGTDTQYF
TRBV6-5	.	13	CASNPGISDTQYF
TRBV5-4	.	15	CASRLIRGTDYGYTF
TRBV12-5	.	13	CASGLAGRETQYF
TRBV21-1	.	15	CASSRGLAGHNEQFF
TRBV6-2/TRBV6-3	TRBD1	15	CASRPRGQGNYEQYF
TRBV3-1/TRBV3-2	.	15	CASSQGRGRSTEAFF
TRBV9	.	14	CASSARHSGNTIYF
TRBV10-3	TRBD2	17	CAISLASGRPSGYEQYF
TRBV7-2	.	15	CASSFEGGTVTEAFF
TRBV6-5	TRBD2	14	CASSALAGIYEQYF
TRBV2	.	16	CASNLWGGASNSPLHF
TRBV7-2	.	15	CASSLLEGPLDEQFF
TRBV12-3/TRBV12-4	.	11	CASSINTEAFF
TRBV7-9	.	15	CASSSPLERTDTQYF
TRBV30	TRBD2	14	CAWSPGTTTYEQYF
TRBV5-6	TRBD2	16	CASSSYGTSGRETQYF
TRBV6-1	TRBD1	16	CASSEMTGSSGNTIYF
TRBV6-5	.	14	CASSLTGNTGELFF
TRBV30	.	13	CAWSAGLTGELFF
TRBV18	TRBD1	15	CASSSRTGLGYEQYF
TRBV7-7	.	13	CASSLGPDNEQFF
TRBV18	.	14	CASSPANLRGEAFF
TRBV5-8	.	14	CASSLTGFSEKLFF
TRBV5-1	.	16	CASSLGGQISGNTIYF
TRBV19	.	14	CASSPSLGTGELFF
TRBV7-8	.	16	CASSLVTGRVTDTQYF
TRBV5-8	TRBD1	17	CASSLRQGVLSGNTIYF
TRBV7-2	.	16	CASSTQGLLLPSPLHF
TRBV2	.	15	CASSPRDQGIYGYTF
TRBV9	TRBD2	17	CASSLRTSGNSYNEQFF
TRBV11-2	.	17	CASSLDPWAEVGNTIYF
TRBV27	TRBD1	16	CASSLPPDRGSYEQYF
TRBV2	.	11	CASSDAGFRFF
TRBV5-1	.	14	CASSLGGLYNEQFF
TRBV4-1	TRBD1	14	CASSTGTANQPQHF